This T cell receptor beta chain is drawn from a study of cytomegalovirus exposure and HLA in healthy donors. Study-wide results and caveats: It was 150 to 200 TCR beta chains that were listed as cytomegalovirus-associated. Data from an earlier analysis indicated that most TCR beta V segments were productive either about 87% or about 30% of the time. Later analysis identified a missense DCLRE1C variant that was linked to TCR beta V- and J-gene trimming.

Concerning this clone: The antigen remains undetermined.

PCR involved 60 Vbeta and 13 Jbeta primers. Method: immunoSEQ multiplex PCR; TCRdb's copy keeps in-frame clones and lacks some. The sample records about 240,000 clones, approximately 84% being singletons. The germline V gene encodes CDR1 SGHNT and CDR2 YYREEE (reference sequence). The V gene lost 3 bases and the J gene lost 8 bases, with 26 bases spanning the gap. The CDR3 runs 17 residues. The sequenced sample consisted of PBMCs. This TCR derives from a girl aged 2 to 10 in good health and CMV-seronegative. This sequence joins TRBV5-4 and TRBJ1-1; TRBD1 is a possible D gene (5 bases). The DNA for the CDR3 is TGTGCCAGCAGCTCGGGGACTCCGAGGGCCTTGGAGCGGGAAGCTTTCTTT. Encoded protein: CASSSGTPRALEREAFF.